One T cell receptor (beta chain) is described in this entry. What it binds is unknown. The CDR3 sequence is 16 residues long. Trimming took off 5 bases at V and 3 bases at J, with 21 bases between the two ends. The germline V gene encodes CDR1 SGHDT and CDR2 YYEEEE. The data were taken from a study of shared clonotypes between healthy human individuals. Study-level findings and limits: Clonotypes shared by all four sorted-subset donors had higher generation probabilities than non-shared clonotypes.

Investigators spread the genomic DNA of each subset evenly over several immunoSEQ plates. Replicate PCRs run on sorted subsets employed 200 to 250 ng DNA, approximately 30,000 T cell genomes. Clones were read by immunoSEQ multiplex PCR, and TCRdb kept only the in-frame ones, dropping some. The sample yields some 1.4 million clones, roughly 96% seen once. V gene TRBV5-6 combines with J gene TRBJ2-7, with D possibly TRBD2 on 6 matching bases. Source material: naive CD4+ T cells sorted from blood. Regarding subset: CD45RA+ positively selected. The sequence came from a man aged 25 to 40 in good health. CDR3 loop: CASSLKLGRKIYEQYF. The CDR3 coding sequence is TGTGCCAGCAGTCTCAAGCTCGGGAGAAAAATCTACGAGCAGTACTTC.